This T cell receptor (beta chain) was obtained from a study of cytomegalovirus exposure and HLA in healthy donors. General study findings and limits: Several of the most significant clusters appeared, in a later analysis, to be linked to common viral pathogens. There were some V segments, including TRBV6-2 and TRBV6-3, excluded as indistinguishable. Data from an earlier analysis indicated that most TCR beta V segments were productive either about 87% or about 30% of the time. Upon later analysis, TCR association rates were observed to vary by HLA locus, being highest for DRB1 and lowest for HLA-C.

To note about this clone: Its specificity is unknown.

The study ran its PCR with 60 Vbeta and 13 Jbeta primers. TCRdb's table, derived via immunoSEQ multiplex PCR, lists solely in-frame clones and lacks some. The sample records around 200,000 clones, 70% to 80% being singletons. The CDR3 consists of 14 residues. V was cut by 5 bases and J by 4 bases, with 14 bases left in between. Per germline, CDR1 KGHSH and CDR2 LQKENI. The rearrangement joins TRBV18 to TRBJ1-1; tentatively, D is TRBD1 (5 bases). The sample comprised PBMCs. The origin of this receptor is a woman younger than 45 in good health and CMV-seropositive. CDR3 nucleotides: TGTGCCAGCTCAAAGAGTAGGGGAGGCACTGAAGCTTTCTTT. Protein product: CASSKSRGGTEAFF.